In this sample, the clone carrying this TCR beta chain turned up many times. Antigen specificity is unknown. Trimming took 8 bases from V and 7 from J, leaving 11 bases between them. From germline, CDR1 is MDHEN and CDR2 SYDVKM. CDR3 length: 12 residues. The sample comes from a study of HIV-infected children after antiretroviral therapy interruption. The overall study: Median age was roughly 9.3 years (interruption) and more than 7 years (continuous). Continuous-treatment samples came from weeks 0, 48 and 150. General study points: By the end of treatment interruption, naive CD4+ clonality (Gini) increased.

Treatment indicated: PENTA 11 planned treatment interruption arm or continuous ART arm. A 3' RACE protocol on RNA, with unique molecular identifiers, produced the TCR library. A single record per CDR3 protein comes from TCRdb applying MiXCR to the 3' RACE reads. The sample shows 40,000 to 55,000 distinct CDR3 sequences, 4.3% of them seen only once. The sequencing used CD45RA+ CD4+ T cells from PBMCs, pooled from several time points, collected from a donor given antiretroviral therapy, either interrupted or continuous. The subset denotes: naive CD4+ CD45RA+ CD45RO- T cells. This TCR derives from a pool of human donors with HIV. This chain links TRBV28 with TRBJ1-4, with a possible D match to TRBD1 (6 bases). CDR3 protein: CASRTVGEKLFF. The CDR3 nucleotides are TGTGCCAGCCGGACAGTGGGTGAAAAACTGTTTTTT.